The following is a T cell receptor beta chain sequence with its context. This sample was taken from a study of blood T cell repertoires in COVID-19. Study at large: From T cells, B-cell-depleted T cells, or PBMCs came the material, which was cDNA or gDNA.

Cohort assignment relied on participant-reported clinical history. Per the original methods: Amplification from reference gene primers served as the basis for estimated nucleated cell counts. Sequenced by immunoSEQ multiplex PCR; TCRdb stores in-frame clones only, minus some. That table is the source of V, J and clone size, and D and trimming were worked out from the DNA. The repertoire includes under 350,000 clones, 80% to 90% of them detected once, and about 4.2% sits in the top ten. The receptor's source is a woman aged 40 to 50 with acute COVID-19. Sequencing input: PBMCs or T cells enriched from blood (not recorded which).

The CDR3 coding sequence is TGTGCCAGCAGTTCCCCCACTAGCGGGAGTGCCGGGGAGCTGTTTTTT. This translates into CASSSPTSGSAGELFF. The V and J genes are TRBV28 and TRBJ2-2; 11 bases align to TRBD2. V lost 4 bases and J lost 6; bases outside the gene matches: 7. The CDR3 consists of 16 residues. The V gene's germline CDR1 is MDHEN and CDR2 SYDVKM.